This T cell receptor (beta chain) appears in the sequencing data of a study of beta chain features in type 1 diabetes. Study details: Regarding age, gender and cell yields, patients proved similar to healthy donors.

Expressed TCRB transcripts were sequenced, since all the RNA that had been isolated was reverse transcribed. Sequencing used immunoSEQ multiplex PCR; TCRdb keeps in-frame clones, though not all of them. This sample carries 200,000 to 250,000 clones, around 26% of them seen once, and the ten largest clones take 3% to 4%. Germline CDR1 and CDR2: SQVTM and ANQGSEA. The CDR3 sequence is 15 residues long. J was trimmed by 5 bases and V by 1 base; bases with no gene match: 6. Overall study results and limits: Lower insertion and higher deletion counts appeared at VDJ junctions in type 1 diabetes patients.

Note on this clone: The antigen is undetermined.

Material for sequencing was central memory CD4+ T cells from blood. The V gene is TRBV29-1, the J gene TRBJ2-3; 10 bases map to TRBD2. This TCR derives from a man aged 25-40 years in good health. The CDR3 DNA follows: TGCAGCGTTGAAGGCGTAGCGGGGGGAGGAGATACGCAGTATTTT. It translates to CSVEGVAGGGDTQYF.